Listed below are T cell receptor beta chains from one sample, sequenced in a study of T cell responses to AZD1222 COVID-19 vaccine. TCRdb keeps only in-frame clones here, not all; method: immunoSEQ multiplex PCR. The sample carries around 130,000 clones, roughly 86% recorded once. Sequencing used peripheral blood, obtained on day 0 of AZD1222 vaccination. All receptors derive from an adult in good health. The conserved cysteine and the conserved F or W are not part of the CDR3 here. Only some rows state a clone size, as once, few, many or a class for expanded clones.

V gene	J gene	clone size	CDR3 protein
TRBV19	TRBJ1-1	.	ASTSPPGALNTEAF
TRBV28	TRBJ1-4	.	ASGITGADTTNEKLF
TRBV5-1	TRBJ2-7	.	ASSLEAGGYEQY
TRBV5-6	TRBJ2-7	.	ASSPVAGALYEQY
TRBV4-1	TRBJ1-4	.	ASSASGGRGEKLF
TRBV7-2	TRBJ1-2	.	ASSPSWGGVYGYT
TRBV28	TRBJ2-6	many	ASSSTFSGANVLT
TRBV5-4	TRBJ2-3	.	ASSLDSTFTDTQY
TRBV19	TRBJ1-1	once	ASSMGQLTNTEAF
TRBV28	TRBJ1-1	.	ASSQGWGNTEAF
TRBV18	TRBJ2-6	.	ASSPGQASGANVLT
TRBV2	TRBJ2-7	.	ASSEGQVPY
TRBV6-5	TRBJ1-2	.	ASKADSSYGYT
TRBV6-5	TRBJ1-5	.	ASSYSAGSQPQH
TRBV19	TRBJ2-4	once	ASSPLGNLAKNIQY
TRBV9	TRBJ2-5	.	ASSVVGTAQETQY
TRBV7-9	TRBJ1-6	few	ASSRTGGGDSPLH
TRBV25-1	TRBJ1-5	.	ASSVINSNQPQH
TRBV2	TRBJ1-2	few	ASTPGGYGYT
TRBV7-6	TRBJ2-5	.	ASSHRLAGETQY
TRBV12-3/TRBV12-4	TRBJ1-6	.	ASRRQGGSPLH
TRBV6-5	TRBJ2-2	once	ASQEARGGLRELF
TRBV2	TRBJ1-5	once	ASRNRGFNQPQH
TRBV5-4	TRBJ1-2	.	ASSRASDYGYT
TRBV6-2/TRBV6-3	TRBJ1-1	.	ASSYYRGLNTEAF
TRBV3-1/TRBV3-2	TRBJ1-2	once	ASSHWDRGGGYT
TRBV7-2	TRBJ1-5	few	ASSSGARESQPQH
TRBV19	TRBJ1-2	.	ATRDRGNNYGYT
TRBV4-2	TRBJ1-1	.	ASSQDRVSAEAF
TRBV11-2	TRBJ1-4	.	ASSLAARPGEKLF
TRBV5-1	TRBJ2-2	.	ASSPRGANRVPGELF
TRBV5-8	TRBJ1-1	.	ASSYFRDRAAF
TRBV5-1	TRBJ1-4	.	ASSIGQGINEKLF
TRBV12-5	TRBJ2-5	.	ASGLGLGTVFGETQY
TRBV5-6	TRBJ2-2	.	ASSLAGYPQLF